This TCR beta chain was identified during a study of identical twins. TCRdb reprocessed the 5' RACE reads via MiXCR and lists one record per CDR3 protein. The sample gives roughly 220,000 distinct CDR3 sequences, under 8.5% of which show up once; about 15% is in the top ten. This CDR3 contains 16 residues. The V gene end was trimmed by 5 bases and the J gene end by 10 bases; junction bases not matched to a gene: 19. CDR1 and CDR2 from the germline V gene are SEHNR and FQNEAQ (reference sequence). These records were also assigned to another study, of T cells expressing NK-cell markers. That source reports: As a fraction of CD8+ T cells, dominant NKG2C+ clonotypes reached about 1.0-7.5% in 5 to 7 donors.

The chain joins TRBV7-9 to TRBJ2-5; 7 bases agree with TRBD2. Sequencing used CD8+ T cells sorted from blood. This TCR was recovered from a young woman in good health. CDR3: CASSRAGLSSAMGQYF. CDR3 nucleotides: TGTGCCAGCAGCCGTGCGGGACTATCATCGGCAATGGGCCAGTACTTC. The full variable domain, its missing parts supplied by reference TRBV7-9 and TRBJ2-5, is DTGVSQNPRHKITKRGQNVTFRCDPISEHNRLYWYRQTLGQGPEFLTYFQNEAQLEKSRLLSDRFSAERPKGSFSTLEIQRTEQGDSAMYLCASSRAGLSSAMGQYFGPGTRLLVL.